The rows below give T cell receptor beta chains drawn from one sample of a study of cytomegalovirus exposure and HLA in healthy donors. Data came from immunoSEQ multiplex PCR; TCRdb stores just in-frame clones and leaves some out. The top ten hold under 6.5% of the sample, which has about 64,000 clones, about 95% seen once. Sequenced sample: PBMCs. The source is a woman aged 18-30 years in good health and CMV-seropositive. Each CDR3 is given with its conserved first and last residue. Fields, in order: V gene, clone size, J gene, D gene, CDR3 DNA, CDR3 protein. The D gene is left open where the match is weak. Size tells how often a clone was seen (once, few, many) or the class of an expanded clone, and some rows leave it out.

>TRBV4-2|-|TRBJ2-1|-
TGTGCCAGCAGCCACATGGGGCCATACAATGAGCAGTTCTTC
CASSHMGPYNEQFF
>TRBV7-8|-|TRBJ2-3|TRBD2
TGTGCCAGCCTTAGGGGCCGAGCGGGGCCTAGCACAGATACGCAGTATTTT
CASLRGRAGPSTDTQYF
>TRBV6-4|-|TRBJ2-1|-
TGTGCCAGCAGTGACCGGGGACTCAACAATGAGCAGTTCTTC
CASSDRGLNNEQFF
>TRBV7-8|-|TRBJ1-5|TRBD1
TGTGCCAGCAGCCCAGGGACAGGGAATCAGCCCCAGCATTTT
CASSPGTGNQPQHF
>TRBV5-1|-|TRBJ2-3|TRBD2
TGCGCCAGCAGCTTAGCCGGGACTAGCATAGATACGCAGTATTTT
CASSLAGTSIDTQYF
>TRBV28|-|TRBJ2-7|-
TGTGCCAGCACCCTAGGGAGCTCCTACGAGCAGTACTTC
CASTLGSSYEQYF
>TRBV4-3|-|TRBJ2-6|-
TGCGCCAGCAGCCAGGGGGGGGCGCTCTCTGGGGCCAACGTCCTGACTTTC
CASSQGGALSGANVLTF
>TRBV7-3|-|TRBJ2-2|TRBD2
TGTGCCAGCAGCCCGCCGGGGACTAGCCGCTCCAACACCGGGGAGCTGTTTTTT
CASSPPGTSRSNTGELFF
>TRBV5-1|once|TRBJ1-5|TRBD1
TGCGCCAGCAGCCCCGGACAGGGCTACAATCAGTCCCAGCATTTT
CASSPGQGYNQSQHF
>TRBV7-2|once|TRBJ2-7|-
TGTGCCAGCAGCCCAGACAAACCCTACGAGCAGTACTTC
CASSPDKPYEQYF
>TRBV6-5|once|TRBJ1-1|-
TGTGCCAGTTTTAGGGGGGGGCTTTTGGAAACTGAAGCTTTCTTT
CASFRGGLLETEAFF
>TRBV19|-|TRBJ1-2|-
TGTGCCAGCAGGCCTTCCACGGGGTACTATGGCTACACCTTC
CASRPSTGYYGYTF
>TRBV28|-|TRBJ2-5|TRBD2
TGTGCCAGCAGTTTACCCCCGGGACTAGCGGGGGGGCCGCCGCAGGAGGCCCAGTACTTC
CASSLPPGLAGGPPQEAQYF
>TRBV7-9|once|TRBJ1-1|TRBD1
TGTGCCAGCAGCTTAGTTCCAACAGGGGTTGGCACTGAAGCTTTCTTT
CASSLVPTGVGTEAFF
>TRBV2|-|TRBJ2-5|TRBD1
TGTGCCAGCAGTGATAACAGGGGAGAAGAGACCCAGTACTTC
CASSDNRGEETQYF
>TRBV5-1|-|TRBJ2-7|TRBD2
TGCGCCAGCAGCCTACTAGCGGAGGAGCAGTACTTC
CASSLLAEEQYF
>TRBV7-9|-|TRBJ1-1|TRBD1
TGTGCCAGCAGCTTAGAAGGGACAGTGAACACTGAAGCTTTCTTT
CASSLEGTVNTEAFF
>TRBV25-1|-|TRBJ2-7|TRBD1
TGTGCCAGCGCCGGGACAGGAGTCTACGAGCAGTACTTC
CASAGTGVYEQYF
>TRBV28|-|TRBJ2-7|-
TGTGCCAGCAGTTTGGGGGACACAAGCGTCTACGAGCAGTACTTC
CASSLGDTSVYEQYF
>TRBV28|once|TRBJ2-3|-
TGTGCCAGCAGCCTAGGGGCCCCCACAGATACGCAGTATTTT
CASSLGAPTDTQYF
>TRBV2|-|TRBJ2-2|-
TGTGCCAGCAGGGAGCCCGGGGAGCTGTTTTTT
CASREPGELFF
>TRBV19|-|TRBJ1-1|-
TGTGCCAGTAGTATAGATCAAGGGAGTACTGAAGCTTTCTTT
CASSIDQGSTEAFF
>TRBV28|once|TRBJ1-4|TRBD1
TGTGCCAGCAGCAGTAACATTGCGGGACAGCCAAATGAAAAACTGTTTTTT
CASSSNIAGQPNEKLFF
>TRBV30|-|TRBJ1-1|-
TGTGCCTGGGAGTACGGGGCTGAAGCTTTCTTT
CAWEYGAEAFF
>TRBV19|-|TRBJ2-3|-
TGTGCCAGTAGTATATCGGATACGCAGTATTTT
CASSISDTQYF
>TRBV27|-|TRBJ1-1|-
TGTGCCAGCAGGGGTGCGGGGGTGGGCACTGAAGCTTTCTTT
CASRGAGVGTEAFF